These 29 T cell receptor beta chains were sequenced from one sample in a study of cytomegalovirus exposure and HLA in healthy donors (dated 2017 in TCRdb). Library method: the immunoSEQ multiplex PCR assay. For the multiplex PCR, a mixture combining 60 forward primers for TCR Vbeta segments and 13 reverse primers for TCR Jbeta segments was used. TCRdb retrieved this table from immuneACCESS and kept in-frame rearrangements only. Not all clones are present; in checked studies, unresolved V genes account for under half, and no reason is known for the remainder. This sample has a few hundred thousand clones in its table, and more than 55% of those were observed once. The ten biggest clones cover over 2% of the sample. Sequencing was performed on PBMCs. Receptor source: a female donor in good health and CMV-seronegative.

This sequence joins TRBV19 and TRBJ2-7; TRBD2 is a possible D gene (5 bases). This CDR3 is 14 amino acids long. Deletions cut 4 bases from V and 2 bases from J, with 12 bases between. CDR1 LNHDA and CDR2 SQIVND come from the germline V gene (reference sequence). The CDR3 spells CASSSPGSAYEQYF. The CDR3 bases are TGTGCCAGTAGTAGCCCGGGGTCCGCCTACGAGCAGTACTTC.

V gene TRBV28 combines with J gene TRBJ2-5; TRBD2 aligns across 10 bases. Germline V gives CDR1 MDHEN, CDR2 SYDVKM. Trimming cost V 8 bases and J 11 bases; bases outside gene matches: 14. The CDR3 covers 14 residues. The DNA for the CDR3 is TGTGCCAGCTACCGGCCTAGCGGGAGTTCCGGGCAGTACTTC. This encodes CASYRPSGSSGQYF.

This rearrangement joins TRBV28 to TRBJ2-7; 9 nucleotides match TRBD2. CDR1 MDHEN and CDR2 SYDVKM come from the germline V gene. This CDR3 has 14 residues. Germline trimming cut 5 bases from V and 4 bases from J; bases unmatched to any gene: 6. The CDR3 protein is CASSPTSGLYEQYF. CDR3 nucleotide sequence: TGTGCCAGCAGTCCGACTAGCGGACTGTACGAGCAGTACTTC.

V usage is TRBV5-1 and J usage is TRBJ2-3, with D possibly TRBD2 on 7 matching bases. V was trimmed by 2 bases and J by 2 bases, leaving 9 bases between them. This CDR3 is 14 amino acids long. The germline V gene encodes CDR1 SGHRS and CDR2 YFSETQ. CDR3 region: CASSFGGPTDTQYF. The CDR3 coding sequence is TGCGCCAGCAGCTTCGGGGGGCCCACAGATACGCAGTATTTT.

This clone appeared a few times. This chain connects TRBV28 to TRBJ1-2; TRBD1 matches 7 bases. The V gene's germline CDR1 is MDHEN and CDR2 SYDVKM. The CDR3 length is 13 residues. The junction had 6 bases not matched to a gene; V was cut back by 6 bases and J by 5 bases. CDR3 protein: CASSRDSLYGYTF. The CDR3 bases are TGTGCCAGCAGCCGGGACAGCCTTTATGGCTACACCTTC.

This rearrangement joins TRBV6-5 to TRBJ2-1; D is perhaps TRBD2 (5 bases). Germline V gene sequence: CDR1 MNHEY, CDR2 SVGAGI. The V end was cut by 8 bases, the J end by 2 bases, with 13 bases between. The length of the CDR3 is 14 residues. CDR3 loop: CASQSGFTYNEQFF. For the CDR3, the DNA is TGTGCCAGCCAGAGCGGCTTTACCTACAATGAGCAGTTCTTC.

The chain uses TRBV5-4 and TRBJ1-1; 11 bases agree with TRBD1. With 4 bases clipped from V and 10 bases from J, the junction kept 18 bases outside the gene matches. The CDR3 extends over 17 amino acids. CDR1 SGHNT and CDR2 YYREEE come from the germline V gene (reference sequence). The CDR3 here is CASSQLFGTGGLLGAFF. CDR3 nucleotides: TGTGCCAGCAGCCAATTATTCGGGACAGGGGGTTTATTGGGAGCTTTCTTT.

This clone was picked up a small number of times. CDR3 loop: CASRILAGGSTDTQYF. In DNA, the CDR3 is TGTGCCAGCAGAATCCTAGCGGGAGGATCCACAGATACGCAGTATTTT. The chain joins TRBV28 to TRBJ2-3, with 11 bases that match TRBD2. This CDR3 has 16 residues. The J segment lost 2 bases and the V segment lost 6 bases, leaving 7 bases of the junction unmatched. Germline V gives CDR1 MDHEN, CDR2 SYDVKM.

The gene calls are TRBV6-1 and TRBJ1-2; 8 bases line up with TRBD1. J was trimmed by 4 bases and V by 6 bases; bases with no gene match: 10. The germline V gene encodes CDR1 MNHNS and CDR2 SASEGT. This CDR3 has 15 amino acids. The chain's CDR3 is CASRNRGVIGYGYTF. In nucleotides, the CDR3 is TGTGCCAGCAGGAACAGGGGGGTTATCGGCTATGGCTACACCTTC.

J is TRBJ2-1 and V is TRBV6-5; 7 nucleotides line up with TRBD2. CDR1 is MNHEY, CDR2 SVGAGI, per germline. The junction had 10 bases not matched to a gene; V was cut back by 8 bases and J by 6 bases. This CDR3 comprises 14 residues. CDR3 loop: CASLGGRGSNEQFF. For the CDR3, the DNA is TGTGCCAGCTTGGGCGGGAGAGGAAGCAATGAGCAGTTCTTC.

J is TRBJ1-2 and V is TRBV5-6; TRBD1 is a possible D gene (5 bases). Germline V CDR1 and CDR2: SGHDT, YYEEEE. Trimming removed 4 bases at V and 2 bases at J, with 9 bases between. The CDR3 consists of 13 residues. CDR3 sequence reads: CASSVDSNYGYTF. DNA of the CDR3: TGTGCCAGCAGCGTAGACAGCAACTATGGCTACACCTTC.

The chain combines TRBV5-4 with TRBJ2-1; 9 bases fit TRBD1. The germline gives CDR1 SGHNT, CDR2 YYREEE (reference sequence). CDR3 length: 18 residues. Trimming cost V 4 bases and J 5 bases; bases outside gene matches: 16. For the CDR3, the DNA is TGTGCCAGCAGCCCCCAGGGATACACACAGGGGGCCAACAATGAGCAGTTCTTC. Amino acid sequence: CASSPQGYTQGANNEQFF.

The rearrangement uses TRBV11-2 and TRBJ1-5; 9 positions agree with TRBD1. CDR1 is SGHAT and CDR2 is FQNNGV in the germline V gene. Germline trimming cut 4 bases from V and 5 bases from J; bases unmatched to any gene: 3. CDR3 size: 14 residues. The CDR3 here is CASSSRDRDQPQHF. In DNA, the CDR3 is TGTGCCAGCAGCTCCCGGGACAGGGATCAGCCCCAGCATTTT. Variable domain in full (rest from reference TRBV11-2 and TRBJ1-5): EAGVAQSPRYKIIEKRQSVAFWCNPISGHATLYWYQQILGQGPKLLIQFQNNGVVDDSQLPKDRFSAERLKGVDSTLKIQPAKLEDSAVYLCASSSRDRDQPQHFGDGTRLSIL.

The V and J genes are TRBV5-1 and TRBJ1-1; 7 positions agree with TRBD1. V dropped 2 bases and J dropped 8; count of bases not matched to a gene: 9. The germline gives CDR1 SGHRS, CDR2 YFSETQ. The CDR3 runs to 14 residues. The CDR3 is CASSLEDRVSEAFF. The CDR3 nucleotides read TGCGCCAGCAGCTTAGAAGACAGGGTCTCCGAAGCTTTCTTT.

This chain connects TRBV7-9 to TRBJ1-2, with TRBD1 matching over 7 bases. The germline CDR1 and CDR2 sequences are SEHNR and FQNEAQ (reference sequence). Trimming removed 6 bases from V and 4 bases from J; junction bases left unmatched: 5. This CDR3 region has 13 residues. The CDR3 loop is CASSWGTAYGYTF. CDR3 bases: TGTGCCAGCAGTTGGGGGACAGCCTATGGCTACACCTTC.

The genes are TRBV2 and TRBJ1-4; TRBD1 aligns across 9 bases. The CDR3 is 14 amino acids. The V gene end was trimmed by 6 bases and the J gene end by 8 bases; junction bases not matched to a gene: 7. CDR1 is SNHLY and CDR2 is FYNNEI in the germline V gene. CDR3 protein: CASRMGQGREKLFF. CDR3 bases: TGTGCCAGCAGGATGGGACAGGGCCGCGAAAAACTGTTTTTT.

In its sample, this clone was seen a few times. The chain combines TRBV6-1 with TRBJ2-2, with TRBD1 matching 8 bases. Germline CDR1 MNHNS, CDR2 SASEGT. The CDR3 consists of 14 residues. V dropped 8 bases and J dropped 3; count of bases not matched to a gene: 5. CDR3 nucleotides: TGTGCCAGCCGGACAGGGTGGGACACCGGGGAGCTGTTTTTT. Its translation is CASRTGWDTGELFF.

This clone was detected a few times. This chain joins TRBV7-9 and TRBJ1-1, with 9 positions matching TRBD1. The length of the CDR3 is 18 residues. V trimming: 2 bases; J trimming: 1 base; junction bases outside the gene matches: 11. CDR1 is SEHNR and CDR2 is FQNEAQ in the germline V gene (reference sequence). CDR3 sequence reads: CASSLFGRGTGPNTEAFF. For the CDR3, the DNA is TGTGCCAGCAGCTTATTCGGTAGGGGGACAGGGCCGAACACTGAAGCTTTCTTT.

The chain uses TRBV28 and TRBJ2-7, with TRBD2 matching over 8 bases. Germline V gives CDR1 MDHEN, CDR2 SYDVKM. V was pared by 6 bases and J by 3 bases, with 13 bases of the junction left unmatched. The CDR3 is 16 amino acids. The CDR3 reads CASSPPDSGNFYEQYF. CDR3 bases: TGTGCCAGCAGCCCCCCCGATAGCGGGAACTTCTACGAGCAGTACTTC.

The rearrangement links TRBV27 to TRBJ2-3; 7 bases are a match to TRBD2. The CDR3 loop spans 15 amino acids. V lost 8 bases and J lost 1; bases outside the gene matches: 9. From germline, CDR1 is MNHEY and CDR2 SMNVEV (reference sequence). CDR3 nucleotides: TGTGCCAGCGCCTGGGAGGGAGTCGGCACAGATACGCAGTATTTT. This translates into CASAWEGVGTDTQYF.

This sequence joins TRBV4-1 and TRBJ2-5; TRBD2 aligns across 9 bases. This CDR3 comprises 18 residues. Germline V gene sequence: CDR1 MGHRA, CDR2 YSYEKL. The V gene end was trimmed by 5 bases and the J gene end by 2 bases; junction bases not matched to a gene: 15. In DNA, the CDR3 is TGCGCCAGCAGCTATAGCGCCTGGCGGGAGGGTAGGCAAGAGACCCAGTACTTC. Translation: CASSYSAWREGRQETQYF.

V gene TRBV5-6 combines with J gene TRBJ1-5, with 12 bases matching TRBD1. CDR1 and CDR2 (germline): SGHDT, YYEEEE. The CDR3 has 18 residues. V was clipped by 3 bases and J by 1 base; unmatched bases: 8. DNA of the CDR3: TGTGCCAGCAGCTCATTAGGGGACAGGGGGCGAAGCAATCAGCCCCAGCATTTT. Its translation is CASSSLGDRGRSNQPQHF.

The chain is built from TRBV5-5 and TRBJ2-1; no clear D gene. Looked up from germline, CDR1 is SGHKS and CDR2 is YYEKEE (reference sequence). Trimming left V 3 bases short and J 3 bases short, with 22 bases between. The CDR3 is 18 residues long. CDR3 protein: CASSSTVVPSSLYNEQFF. The CDR3 DNA is TGTGCCAGCAGCTCCACAGTTGTTCCGTCCTCACTCTACAATGAGCAGTTCTTC.

J is TRBJ1-2 and V is TRBV25-1; no definite D call. The length of the CDR3 is 12 residues. Between the trimmed V and J ends, which lost 3 bases and 4 bases, there was a span of 6 bases. Germline CDR1 MGHDK, CDR2 SYGVNS. The CDR3 nucleotides read TGTGCCAGCAGTGAGTCCAGCTATGGCTACACCTTC. Protein: CASSESSYGYTF.

Turning to this clone: At one end the junction does not follow the germline gene, possibly because of a read error. The gene calls are TRBV7-9 and TRBJ2-5; perhaps TRBD2 as D (6 bases). CDR1 and CDR2 from the germline V gene are SEHNR and FQNEAQ (reference sequence). The CDR3 spans 12 residues. This CDR3 is CSSSLSGETQYF. The DNA for the CDR3 is TGTTCCAGCAGCTTAAGCGGGGAGACCCAGTACTTC.

The chain uses TRBV29-1 and TRBJ2-5; TRBD2 matches 8 bases. TRBJ2-7 explains the end of the DNA better; the J call may be wrong. Germline CDR1 and CDR2: SQVTM and ANQGSEA. The CDR3 contains 11 residues. This CDR3 is CSVGLAYEQYF. As DNA, the CDR3 is TGCAGCGTGGGACTAGCCTACGAGCAGTACTTC.

V gene TRBV5-1 combines with J gene TRBJ2-1; TRBD1 is a possible D gene (7 bases). The V gene lost 0 bases and the J gene lost 7 bases, with 11 bases spanning the gap. Germline CDR1 is SGHRS and CDR2 is YFSETQ. This CDR3 has 14 residues. CDR3: CASSLEQGRNEQFF. Here the CDR3 DNA reads TGCGCCAGCAGCTTGGAACAGGGGAGGAATGAGCAGTTCTTC.

This clone has only one observation. J is TRBJ2-7 and V is TRBV28, with 8 bases aligning to TRBD2. V lost 3 bases to trimming and J lost 7 bases; unmatched junction nucleotides: 5. This CDR3 spans 13 amino acids. CDR1 MDHEN and CDR2 SYDVKM come from the germline V gene. This chain's CDR3 is CASSFRGGREQYF. CDR3 nucleotide sequence: TGTGCCAGCAGTTTCCGGGGGGGTCGGGAGCAGTACTTC. The entire variable domain, with the rest obtained from reference TRBV28 and TRBJ2-7, is as follows: DVKVTQSSRYLVKRTGEKVFLECVQDMDHENMFWYRQDPGLGLRLIYFSYDVKMKEKGDIPEGYSVSREKKERFSLILESASTNQTSMYLCASSFRGGREQYFGPGTRLTVT.

This clone came up a few times. V and J are TRBV4-1 and TRBJ2-5; TRBD1 matches at 8 bases. The end of the DNA is better explained by TRBJ2-7, so the J call may be wrong. The CDR3 spans 16 residues. In germline, CDR1 is MGHRA, CDR2 YSYEKL. The CDR3 bases are TGCGCCAGCAGCCGGGTCGACAGGGGTGGTTACTACGAGCAGTACTTC. The encoded protein is CASSRVDRGGYYEQYF.